The rows below give T cell receptor beta chains drawn from one sample of a study of T-cell memory formation after mild COVID-19. MiXCR was run by TCRdb on the 5' RACE reads, yielding one entry per CDR3 protein. The profile shows about 320,000 distinct CDR3 sequences, around 15% of them singletons. The sequenced sample was PBMCs or a T cell subset sorted from them (not recorded which). These receptors all come from a man between 18 and 29 years old who had mild COVID-19 (a few samples of this study predate the infection). Cell type and time point are not known. The conserved cysteine and the conserved F or W are not part of the CDR3 here. The order of the fields is CDR3 protein, V gene, D gene, J gene, clone size. The D gene is left open where the match is weak. Expanded clones get a size class; other rows say once, few or many, or leave the size out.

CDR3 protein: ASSWVGTEAF
V gene: TRBV7-2
D gene: -
J gene: TRBJ1-1
clone size: many

CDR3 protein: ASTAAGGSYEQY
V gene: TRBV7-8
D gene: TRBD2
J gene: TRBJ2-7
clone size: -

CDR3 protein: ASSKGGTAPGRGMNTEAF
V gene: TRBV21-1
D gene: -
J gene: TRBJ1-1
clone size: -

CDR3 protein: ASSPLWGGSEDTDTQY
V gene: TRBV4-1
D gene: TRBD2
J gene: TRBJ2-3
clone size: -

CDR3 protein: ASSRVRQTEAF
V gene: TRBV6-5
D gene: -
J gene: TRBJ1-1
clone size: -

CDR3 protein: ASSWTSGPSYEQY
V gene: TRBV6-5
D gene: TRBD2
J gene: TRBJ2-7
clone size: -

CDR3 protein: ASSVAGKAASGNTIY
V gene: TRBV9
D gene: -
J gene: TRBJ1-3
clone size: -

CDR3 protein: AISSQQNNNYGYT
V gene: TRBV10-3
D gene: -
J gene: TRBJ1-2
clone size: few

CDR3 protein: ASSKDRGNGGELF
V gene: TRBV5-6
D gene: TRBD1
J gene: TRBJ2-2
clone size: -

CDR3 protein: ASSHADRGYGYT
V gene: TRBV4-2
D gene: TRBD1
J gene: TRBJ1-2
clone size: few

CDR3 protein: ASSQDSPGAANTGELF
V gene: TRBV4-2
D gene: -
J gene: TRBJ2-2
clone size: few

CDR3 protein: ASSQPVGTQY
V gene: TRBV7-9
D gene: -
J gene: TRBJ2-5
clone size: -

CDR3 protein: AIHPDRSYNEQF
V gene: TRBV7-8
D gene: -
J gene: TRBJ2-1
clone size: -

CDR3 protein: ASSQGYWETQY
V gene: TRBV7-2
D gene: -
J gene: TRBJ2-5
clone size: few

CDR3 protein: AGREQDDTEAF
V gene: TRBV12-3/TRBV12-4
D gene: -
J gene: TRBJ1-1
clone size: few

CDR3 protein: ASTKGGDTQY
V gene: TRBV6-2/TRBV6-3
D gene: -
J gene: TRBJ2-3
clone size: few

CDR3 protein: ASSSRPTPSSPQETQY
V gene: TRBV11-1
D gene: -
J gene: TRBJ2-5
clone size: few

CDR3 protein: ASSERSEDNEQF
V gene: TRBV7-2
D gene: -
J gene: TRBJ2-1
clone size: few

CDR3 protein: SVVQGTNTEAF
V gene: TRBV29-1
D gene: TRBD1
J gene: TRBJ1-1
clone size: -

CDR3 protein: SARDGGQGLYEQY
V gene: TRBV20-1
D gene: TRBD1
J gene: TRBJ2-7
clone size: -

CDR3 protein: ASSDQGKLF
V gene: TRBV6-6
D gene: -
J gene: TRBJ1-4
clone size: -

CDR3 protein: ASSLSRGGTDTQY
V gene: TRBV27
D gene: TRBD2
J gene: TRBJ2-3
clone size: -

CDR3 protein: ASSLPGTHGNIQY
V gene: TRBV5-6
D gene: -
J gene: TRBJ2-4
clone size: few

CDR3 protein: ASSVRGGRETQY
V gene: TRBV7-2
D gene: -
J gene: TRBJ2-5
clone size: -

CDR3 protein: ASSFQGEGSYGYT
V gene: TRBV5-1
D gene: -
J gene: TRBJ1-2
clone size: few

CDR3 protein: ASSQDGGVNTEAF
V gene: TRBV4-3
D gene: -
J gene: TRBJ1-1
clone size: -

CDR3 protein: ASSLQGPTEAF
V gene: TRBV12-3/TRBV12-4
D gene: -
J gene: TRBJ1-1
clone size: many

CDR3 protein: SAPGWGGAQDTQY
V gene: TRBV20-1
D gene: -
J gene: TRBJ2-3
clone size: few

CDR3 protein: ASSPRGGSYEQY
V gene: TRBV6-5
D gene: TRBD2
J gene: TRBJ2-7
clone size: few

CDR3 protein: ASSREAGAGYT
V gene: TRBV11-2
D gene: -
J gene: TRBJ1-2
clone size: few

CDR3 protein: ASSLAGRGTVATQY
V gene: TRBV7-9
D gene: -
J gene: TRBJ2-3
clone size: -

CDR3 protein: ASSIQDGMNTEAF
V gene: TRBV19
D gene: -
J gene: TRBJ1-1
clone size: -

CDR3 protein: ASSPQGDYEQY
V gene: TRBV18
D gene: TRBD1
J gene: TRBJ2-7
clone size: few

CDR3 protein: ASSPTTSGGRGETQY
V gene: TRBV7-2
D gene: TRBD2
J gene: TRBJ2-5
clone size: few

CDR3 protein: ATSDLVAGVYNEQF
V gene: TRBV24-1
D gene: TRBD2
J gene: TRBJ2-1
clone size: few

CDR3 protein: ASSSSNSGYNEQF
V gene: TRBV5-4
D gene: TRBD2
J gene: TRBJ2-1
clone size: few

CDR3 protein: ASSLQGNSYNEQF
V gene: TRBV25-1
D gene: -
J gene: TRBJ2-1
clone size: many